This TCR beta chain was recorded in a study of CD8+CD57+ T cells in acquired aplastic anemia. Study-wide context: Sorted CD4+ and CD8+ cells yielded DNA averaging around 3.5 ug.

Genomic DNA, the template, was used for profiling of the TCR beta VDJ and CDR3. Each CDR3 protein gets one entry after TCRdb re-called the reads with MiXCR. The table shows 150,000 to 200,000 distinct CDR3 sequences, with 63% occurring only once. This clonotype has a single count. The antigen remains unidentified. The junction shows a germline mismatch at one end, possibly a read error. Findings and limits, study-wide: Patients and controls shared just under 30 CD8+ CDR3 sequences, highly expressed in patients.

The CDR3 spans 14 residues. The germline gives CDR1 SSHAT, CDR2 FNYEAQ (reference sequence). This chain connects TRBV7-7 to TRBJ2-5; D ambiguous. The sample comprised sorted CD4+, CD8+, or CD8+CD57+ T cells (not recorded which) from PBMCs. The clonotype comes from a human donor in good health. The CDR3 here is CASSDGSGGETQYF. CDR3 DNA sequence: TGTGCTAGCAGCGACGGGTCCGGTGGAGAGACCCAGTACTTC.